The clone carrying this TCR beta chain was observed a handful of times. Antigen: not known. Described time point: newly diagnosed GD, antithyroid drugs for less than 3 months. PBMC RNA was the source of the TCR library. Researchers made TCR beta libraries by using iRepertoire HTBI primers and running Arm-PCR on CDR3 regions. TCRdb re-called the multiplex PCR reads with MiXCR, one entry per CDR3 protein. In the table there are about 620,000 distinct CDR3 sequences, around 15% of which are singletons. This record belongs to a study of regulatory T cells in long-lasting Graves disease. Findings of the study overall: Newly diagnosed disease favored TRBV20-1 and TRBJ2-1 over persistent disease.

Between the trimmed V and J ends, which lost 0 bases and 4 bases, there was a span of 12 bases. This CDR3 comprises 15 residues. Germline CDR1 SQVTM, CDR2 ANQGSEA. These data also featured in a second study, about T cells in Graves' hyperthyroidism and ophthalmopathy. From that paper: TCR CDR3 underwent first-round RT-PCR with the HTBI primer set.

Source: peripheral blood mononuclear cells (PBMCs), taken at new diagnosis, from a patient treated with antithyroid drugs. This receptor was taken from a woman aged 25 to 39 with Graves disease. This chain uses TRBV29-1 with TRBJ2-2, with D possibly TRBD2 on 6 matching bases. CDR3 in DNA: TGCAGCGTTGAAGAAGACGGGAGTCCCACCGGGGAGCTGTTTTTT. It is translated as CSVEEDGSPTGELFF.